The TCR beta chain described here comes from a study of PD-1 blockade in classical Hodgkin lymphoma. Libraries were prepared by immunoSEQ multiplex PCR; TCRdb keeps only in-frame clonotypes and omits some of them. This table holds about 44,000 clones, 60% to 70% found once. The time point is: cycle 4 day 1 (C4D1), after six to seven weeks of nivolumab. Each patient experienced a relapse that followed autologous stem cell transplantation, and brentuximab vedotin exposure varied. The CDR3 has 15 residues. V lost 2 bases to trimming and J lost 4 bases, with 14 bases between them. Germline-derived CDR1 and CDR2 are MNHNS and SASEGT.

The gene calls are TRBV6-1 and TRBJ1-2; D is unclear. The TCR originated in a human donor with classical Hodgkin lymphoma. Material: peripheral blood mononuclear cells (PBMCs), obtained before the fourth cycle of nivolumab. CDR3 DNA: TGTGCCAGCAGTGAACAAATCGGGTTCCCCTATGGCTACACCTTC. It translates to CASSEQIGFPYGYTF.